Listed here are 14 T cell receptor beta chains from one sample, sequenced in a study of T cells in Graves' hyperthyroidism and ophthalmopathy. Amplified TCR beta CDR3 regions came from RNA transcripts. The TCR CDR3 was amplified in a first-round RT-PCR using the HTBI primer set. TCRdb re-derived calls from the multiplex PCR reads in MiXCR, one entry per CDR3 protein. The repertoire holds 300,000 or so distinct CDR3 sequences, with around 16% as singletons. The specimen was blood. The receptors originated from a man aged 25-45 years with Graves' hyperthyroidism.

This clonotype came up many times. The genes are TRBV12-3 or TRBV12-4 and TRBJ2-2; D is perhaps TRBD1 or TRBD2 (5 bases each). Trimming cost V 10 bases and J 4 bases, with 22 bases left between them. The CDR3 is made up of 16 amino acids. CDR3 coding DNA: TGTGCCACCAAATCGAGGGGAGATCCGGCCACCGGGGAGCTGTTTTTT. Translation gives CATKSRGDPATGELFF.

This clonotype was seen many times. The chain links TRBV27 to TRBJ2-5; D might be TRBD1 (5 bases). CDR3 length equals 13 residues. CDR1 and CDR2 (germline): MNHEY, SMNVEV (reference sequence). The V and J ends lost 4 bases and 7 bases respectively, with 13 bases between them. CDR3 coding DNA: TGTGCCAGCAGTTCAGCCCCTCAGGGGACCCAGTACTTC. Protein sequence: CASSSAPQGTQYF.

This clonotype occurred a few times. This chain uses TRBV10-3 with TRBJ2-1; TRBD1 matches at 9 bases. Trimming at V came to 5 bases and at J to 8 bases, leaving 7 bases not matched to a gene. Germline lookup yields CDR1 ENHRY and CDR2 SYGVKD. The CDR3 consists of 14 residues. This CDR3 is CAISSGQGIDEQFF. CDR3 DNA sequence: TGTGCCATCAGTTCGGGACAGGGTATCGATGAGCAGTTCTTC.

This clonotype has at least ten counts. This sequence joins TRBV2 and TRBJ2-1; D possibly corresponds to TRBD2 (6 bases). Germline V gives CDR1 SNHLY, CDR2 FYNNEI. There are 14 residues in the CDR3. V gave up 5 bases and J gave up 9 bases, with 17 bases separating them. The CDR3 DNA sequence: TGTGCCAGCAGTTCACCTCGACTAGGTAGTGAGCAGTTCTTC. This encodes CASSSPRLGSEQFF.

This chain connects TRBV20-1 to TRBJ1-5; perhaps TRBD1 as D (5 bases). Germline CDR1 reads DFQATT; CDR2 reads SNEGSKA (reference sequence). This CDR3 has 13 amino acids. The V end lost 6 bases, the J end lost 5 bases, and 14 bases lay between the germline ends. CDR3 DNA sequence: TGCAGTGCCCGGAGGGGTTTTGATCAGCCCCAGCATTTT. Its protein product is CSARRGFDQPQHF.

This clonotype was counted many times. The chain carries TRBV16 and TRBJ2-7, with D perhaps TRBD2 (6 bases). Trimming cost V 3 bases and J 5 bases, with 14 bases left between them. Germline V lookup: CDR1 KGHSY, CDR2 FQNENV. CDR3 size: 14 residues. CDR3 sequence: CASSHQWGDHEQYF. CDR3 DNA sequence: TGTGCCAGCAGCCACCAATGGGGGGACCACGAGCAGTACTTC.

At least ten counts were recorded for this clonotype. The genes are TRBV28 and TRBJ1-5, with D tentatively TRBD1 (6 bases). In germline, CDR1 is MDHEN, CDR2 SYDVKM. This CDR3 is built from 13 residues. V dropped 3 bases and J dropped 5 bases, with 8 bases sitting between them. The chain's CDR3 is CASSLGAHQPQHF. The CDR3 coding sequence is TGTGCCAGCAGTTTGGGGGCCCATCAGCCCCAGCATTTT.

V gene TRBV12-3 or TRBV12-4 combines with J gene TRBJ2-1; 14 nucleotides line up with TRBD2. The CDR3 sequence is 15 residues long. The J segment lost 4 bases and the V segment lost 8 bases, leaving 4 bases of the junction unmatched. CDR3 loop: CASGLAGGRYNEQFF. CDR3 DNA sequence: TGTGCCAGCGGACTAGCGGGAGGTCGGTACAATGAGCAGTTCTTC.

This clonotype was counted only a few times. It may be a read error: a sequence one base away is much more abundant. The chain has TRBV6-2 or TRBV6-3 and TRBJ2-1, with D hard to call. In germline, CDR1 is MNHEY, CDR2 SVGEGT. This CDR3 is built from 13 residues. Deletions cut 2 bases from V and 11 bases from J, with 13 bases between. CDR3 coding DNA: TGTGCCAGCAGTTACATCCAGGTTGGTAAGCAGTTCTTC. Translation gives CASSYIQVGKQFF.

CDR3 sequence: CASGQDRLHEQYF. In DNA, the CDR3 is TGTGCTAGTGGACAGGACAGGCTCCACGAGCAGTACTTC. J is TRBJ2-7 and V is TRBV12-5; TRBD1 matches at 7 bases. The CDR3 is made up of 13 amino acids. The J segment lost 5 bases and the V segment lost 6 bases, leaving 7 bases of the junction unmatched. The germline CDR1 and CDR2 sequences are LGHNT and FRNRAP.

Points on this clonotype: Possible read error: a much larger clone is one base away. V and J are TRBV2 and TRBJ1-1, with D hard to call. Germline assignment: CDR1 SNHLY and CDR2 FYNNEI. The CDR3 spans 14 residues. The V end lost 4 bases, the J end lost 4 bases, and 13 bases lay between the germline ends. The CDR3 loop is CASSVEGEGTEAFF. Written as DNA, the CDR3 is TGTGCCAGCAGTGTGGAGGGAGAGGGCACTGAAGCTTTCTTT. Based on the CDR3 plus reference TRBV2 and TRBJ1-1, the full variable domain is EPEVTQTPSHQVTQMGQEVILRCVPISNHLYFYWYRQILGQKVEFLVSFYNNEISEKSEIFDDQFSVERPDGSNFTLKIRSTKLEDSAMYFCASSVEGEGTEAFFGQGTRLTVV.

This clonotype was recorded many times. The J gene is TRBJ2-7, the V gene TRBV27; 8 nucleotides match TRBD2. Germline lookup yields CDR1 MNHEY and CDR2 SMNVEV (reference sequence). Trimming took 3 bases from V and 0 from J; bases not matched to a gene: 4. CDR3 size: 15 residues. The CDR3 loop reads CASSFGLALSYEQYF. In DNA, the CDR3 is TGTGCCAGCAGTTTCGGACTAGCTCTCTCCTACGAGCAGTACTTC.

The chain combines TRBV30 with TRBJ1-6; D remains ambiguous. CDR1 GTSNPN and CDR2 SVGIG come from the germline V gene (reference sequence). This CDR3 region has 13 residues. V lost 0 bases and J 6 bases, leaving 6 bases between the germline ends. Here the CDR3 DNA reads TGTGCCTGGAGTGTACGGGGTAATTCACCCCTCCACTTT. Translation: CAWSVRGNSPLHF.

For the CDR3, the DNA is TGTGCCAGCACTGCGGGACAGGCCAGGTCCGGCACCATATATTTT. Its protein is CASTAGQARSGTIYF. This rearrangement joins TRBV11-2 to TRBJ1-3, with TRBD1 matching 8 bases. Trimming cost V 7 bases and J 9 bases; bases outside gene matches: 14. Germline V gene lookup returns CDR1 SGHAT and CDR2 FQNNGV. The CDR3 is made up of 15 amino acids. The full variable domain, completed using reference TRBV11-2 and TRBJ1-3, is EAGVAQSPRYKIIEKRQSVAFWCNPISGHATLYWYQQILGQGPKLLIQFQNNGVVDDSQLPKDRFSAERLKGVDSTLKIQPAKLEDSAVYLCASTAGQARSGTIYFGEGSWLTVV.